These 21 T cell receptor beta chains were sequenced from one sample in a study of blood T cell repertoires in COVID-19. Sequencing used immunoSEQ multiplex PCR; TCRdb keeps in-frame clones, though not all of them. This repertoire shows fewer than 250,000 clones, around 78% found once; its top ten account for approximately 2.5%. What was sequenced was peripheral blood. The receptors originated from a woman in her seventies with active or convalescent COVID-19.

The rearrangement links TRBV5-4 to TRBJ2-1, with 12 bases that match TRBD1. The CDR3 totals 16 residues. CDR1 is SGHNT and CDR2 is YYREEE in the germline V gene (reference sequence). V lost 2 bases, J lost 9 bases, and 9 bases stayed unmatched. The CDR3 sequence: CASSLGRDRGLSEQFF. The CDR3 DNA sequence: TGTGCCAGCAGCTTAGGAAGGGACAGGGGGCTCAGTGAGCAGTTCTTC.

This chain uses TRBV3-1 (or the pseudogene TRBV3-2) with TRBJ2-5; TRBD1 is a possible D gene (5 bases). The CDR3 totals 14 residues. Germline V CDR1 and CDR2: LGHDT, YNNKEL (reference sequence). V was shortened by 2 bases and J by 2 bases, with 9 bases between the two germline ends. CDR3: CASSQQTVQETQYF. The DNA for the CDR3 is TGTGCCAGCAGCCAACAGACAGTGCAAGAGACCCAGTACTTC.

The chain is built from TRBV2 and TRBJ2-7, with 13 bases matching TRBD2. The germline gives CDR1 SNHLY, CDR2 FYNNEI. The CDR3 has 14 amino acids. J gave up 9 bases and V 5 bases, and 7 bases lay outside the gene matches. The CDR3 reads CASSRGLAGAGQYF. The CDR3 DNA follows: TGTGCCAGCAGTAGAGGACTAGCGGGAGCCGGGCAGTACTTC. The full variable domain, in which reference TRBV2 and TRBJ2-7 provide the parts outside the CDR3, is EPEVTQTPSHQVTQMGQEVILRCVPISNHLYFYWYRQILGQKVEFLVSFYNNEISEKSEIFDDQFSVERPDGSNFTLKIRSTKLEDSAMYFCASSRGLAGAGQYFGPGTRLTVT.

In its sample, this clone was seen a few times. The V gene is TRBV4-1, the J gene TRBJ1-2, with TRBD1 matching over 9 bases. The germline gives CDR1 MGHRA, CDR2 YSYEKL. Trimming at V came to 4 bases and at J to 6 bases, leaving 9 bases not matched to a gene. There are 15 residues in the CDR3. The CDR3 bases are TGCGCCAGCAGCCCCCATTCGGACAGGGGAGATGGCTACACCTTC. Translation: CASSPHSDRGDGYTF.

The sample holds a few counts of this clone. V usage is TRBV2 and J usage is TRBJ2-1; 9 bases are shared with TRBD2. Germline V gives CDR1 SNHLY, CDR2 FYNNEI. J lost 0 bases, V lost 3 bases, and 9 bases had no gene match. The length of the CDR3 is 18 residues. Here the CDR3 reads CASSEGSGRLGSYNEQFF. The CDR3 coding sequence is TGTGCCAGCAGTGAGGGTAGCGGGAGATTAGGCTCCTACAATGAGCAGTTCTTC. The full variable domain, with the rest looked up from reference TRBV2 and TRBJ2-1, is EPEVTQTPSHQVTQMGQEVILRCVPISNHLYFYWYRQILGQKVEFLVSFYNNEISEKSEIFDDQFSVERPDGSNFTLKIRSTKLEDSAMYFCASSEGSGRLGSYNEQFFGPGTRLTVL.

The genes are TRBV3-1 (or the pseudogene TRBV3-2) and TRBJ1-2, with 8 bases that match TRBD1. CDR3 length: 15 amino acids. Germline V CDR1 and CDR2: LGHDT, YNNKEL (reference sequence). V shed 3 bases and J 8 bases; nucleotides not matched to a gene: 11. This CDR3 reads CASSQGTTGAHGYTF. The CDR3 DNA follows: TGTGCCAGCAGCCAGGGGACGACAGGGGCGCACGGCTACACCTTC.

This chain links TRBV4-1 with TRBJ1-2, with 7 bases fitting TRBD1. The CDR3 loop spans 15 amino acids. V lost 4 bases and J lost 4; bases outside the gene matches: 9. Looked up from germline, CDR1 is MGHRA and CDR2 is YSYEKL. CDR3 bases: TGCGCCAGCAGCCTATCGGGACAGAGCTTCTATGGCTACACCTTC. Residues: CASSLSGQSFYGYTF.

The chain employs TRBV5-1 and TRBJ1-2, with 8 nucleotides matching TRBD1. Germline lookup yields CDR1 SGHRS and CDR2 YFSETQ. With V trimmed by 2 bases and J by 11 bases, 8 bases remained unmatched. The CDR3 has 13 residues. The CDR3 coding sequence is TGCGCCAGCAGCTTAGGGACAGGCTTTGGGTACACCTTC. The encoded protein is CASSLGTGFGYTF.

The gene calls are TRBV6-4 and TRBJ1-1, with unresolved D. V gave up 4 bases and J gave up 4 bases, with 13 bases separating them. Germline loops: CDR1 MRHNA, CDR2 SNTAGT. The CDR3 totals 14 residues. CDR3 amino acids: CASSVMEGSTEAFF. CDR3 coding DNA: TGTGCCAGCAGTGTAATGGAGGGTAGCACTGAAGCTTTCTTT.

This chain connects TRBV11-2 to TRBJ2-2, with 7 bases lining up with TRBD1. Germline V gives CDR1 SGHAT, CDR2 FQNNGV. Trimming at V came to 0 bases and at J to 7 bases, leaving 5 bases not matched to a gene. The CDR3 consists of 15 residues. Written as DNA, the CDR3 is TGTGCCAGCAGCTTAGATGAGGGGGCGGGCGGGGAGCTGTTTTTT. Protein sequence: CASSLDEGAGGELFF. Complete variable domain (other parts from reference TRBV11-2 and TRBJ2-2): EAGVAQSPRYKIIEKRQSVAFWCNPISGHATLYWYQQILGQGPKLLIQFQNNGVVDDSQLPKDRFSAERLKGVDSTLKIQPAKLEDSAVYLCASSLDEGAGGELFFGEGSRLTVL.

CDR3 nucleotide sequence: TGTGCCAGTAGTAGGACAGTTCCGAACACTGAAGCTTTCTTT. It is translated as CASSRTVPNTEAFF. V usage is TRBV19 and J usage is TRBJ1-1, with D perhaps matching TRBD1 (6 bases). The CDR3 runs 14 residues. V was clipped by 4 bases and J by 1 base, with 10 bases between them. Per germline, CDR1 LNHDA and CDR2 SQIVND (reference sequence). The full variable domain, rest sourced from reference TRBV19 and TRBJ1-1, is DGGITQSPKYLFRKEGQNVTLSCEQNLNHDAMYWYRQDPGQGLRLIYYSQIVNDFQKGDIAEGYSVSREKKESFPLTVTSAQKNPTAFYLCASSRTVPNTEAFFGQGTRLTVV.

The chain recombines TRBV3-1 (or the pseudogene TRBV3-2) with TRBJ1-1; D is ambiguous. The CDR3 is 12 amino acids. With 5 bases removed from V and 1 base from J, the gap between germline ends came to 5 bases. CDR1 LGHDT and CDR2 YNNKEL come from the germline V gene (reference sequence). The CDR3 DNA is TGTGCCAGCAGCGTAGCGAACACTGAAGCTTTCTTT. This translates into CASSVANTEAFF.

V usage is TRBV30 and J usage is TRBJ1-4, with D possibly matching TRBD1 (6 bases). This CDR3 comprises 13 residues. V lost 7 bases and J 2 bases, leaving 11 bases between the germline ends. The germline V gene encodes CDR1 GTSNPN and CDR2 SVGIG (reference sequence). In DNA form, the CDR3 reads TGTGCCTTGTACAGGGAGACTAATGAAAAACTGTTTTTT. As protein: CALYRETNEKLFF. Filled out from reference TRBV30 and TRBJ1-4, the complete variable domain reads SQTIHQWPATLVQPVGSPLSLECTVEGTSNPNLYWYRQAAGRGLQLLFYSVGIGQISSEVPQNLSASRPQDRQFILSSKKLLLSDSGFYLCALYRETNEKLFFGSGTQLSVL.

The J gene is TRBJ1-2, the V gene TRBV15, with D uncertain. Between the trimmed V and J ends, which lost 6 bases and 0 bases, there was a span of 8 bases. This CDR3 is built from 13 residues. From germline, CDR1 is LNHNV and CDR2 YYDKDF (reference sequence). This chain's CDR3 is CATRADSNYGYTF. The DNA for the CDR3 is TGTGCCACCAGGGCAGACTCTAACTATGGCTACACCTTC.

V is TRBV25-1 and J is TRBJ1-2, with D perhaps TRBD1 (5 bases). This CDR3 is 14 amino acids long. V was clipped by 6 bases and J by 6 bases, with 17 bases between them. In germline, CDR1 is MGHDK, CDR2 SYGVNS. CDR3 DNA sequence: TGTGCCAGCAGCGGTTGGGTAGGGGCGGATGGCTACACCTTC. Translation: CASSGWVGADGYTF.

With respect to this clone: Other DNA sequences of this sample code for an identical CDR3. The chain joins TRBV18 to TRBJ1-1; D is perhaps TRBD1 (5 bases). V lost 1 base, J lost 1 base, and 7 bases lay in between. The CDR3 totals 14 residues. Per the germline V gene, CDR1 is KGHSH and CDR2 is LQKENI. The CDR3 is CASSPLGGNTEAFF. Here the CDR3 DNA reads TGTGCCAGCTCACCACTCGGGGGGAACACTGAAGCTTTCTTT.

This clone has just one count. The V call is TRBV6-4, the J call TRBJ2-7; tentatively, D is TRBD2 (5 bases). The CDR3 totals 15 residues. CDR1 is MRHNA, CDR2 SNTAGT, per germline. Trimming removed 8 bases at V and 2 bases at J, with 19 bases between. This CDR3 reads CASQAVELVPYEQYF. The CDR3 nucleotides read TGTGCCAGCCAAGCGGTGGAGTTGGTCCCCTACGAGCAGTACTTC.

The V gene is TRBV7-2, the J gene TRBJ2-7; TRBD1 matches at 8 bases. V lost 2 bases to trimming and J lost 3 bases; unmatched junction nucleotides: 6. The CDR3 runs 15 residues. Germline loops: CDR1 SGHTA, CDR2 FQGNSA. In DNA form, the CDR3 reads TGTGCCAGCAGCTTAACAGGACAGGGTGACTACGAGCAGTACTTC. It yields the protein CASSLTGQGDYEQYF.

The chain carries TRBV6-5 and TRBJ2-1; TRBD2 aligns across 14 bases. Germline V gene sequence: CDR1 MNHEY, CDR2 SVGAGI. Germline trimming cut 6 bases from V and 9 bases from J; bases unmatched to any gene: 7. CDR3 length equals 15 residues. The CDR3 nucleotides are TGTGCCAGCAGACCCGGACTAGCGGGGGGTCCTGAGCAGTTCTTC. Translation gives CASRPGLAGGPEQFF.

The chain is built from TRBV19 and TRBJ2-5; tentative D call: TRBD1 (6 bases). The ends were cut back, 4 bases at V and 2 bases at J, with 8 bases in the middle. From germline, CDR1 is LNHDA and CDR2 SQIVND (reference sequence). The length of the CDR3 is 13 residues. CDR3 nucleotides: TGTGCCAGTAGTACAGGGGTTCAAGAGACCCAGTACTTC. This sequence encodes CASSTGVQETQYF.

This clone appeared once. The J gene is TRBJ2-3, the V gene TRBV7-9, with TRBD2 matching 7 bases. This CDR3 is built from 13 residues. The V gene's germline CDR1 is SEHNR and CDR2 FQNEAQ (reference sequence). V dropped 4 bases and J dropped 4; count of bases not matched to a gene: 2. The CDR3 protein is CASSSSGADTQYF. The DNA for the CDR3 is TGTGCCAGCAGCTCTAGCGGAGCAGATACGCAGTATTTT.